This is a list of T cell receptor beta chains from one sample in a study of OX40 agonist ivuxolimab in advanced cancers. Sequencing was performed with immunoSEQ multiplex PCR; in TCRdb, only in-frame clones are kept and a portion is missing. The sample carries about 59,000 clones, about 88% recorded once. Material: CD4+ or CD8+ T cells sorted from blood, obtained in a trial of the OX40 agonist ivuxolimab. These receptors were taken from an adult with an advanced solid tumor such as melanoma, head and neck, liver or kidney cancer. Each CDR3 is given with its conserved first and last residue. The D gene is left open where the match is weak. Expanded clones are given a class, and other clones once, few, many or no size at all.

-	TRBV27	TRBJ2-7	-	CASSLSTGIYEQYF	TGTGCCAGCAGTTTATCAACAGGAATCTACGAGCAGTACTTC
-	TRBV7-8	TRBJ2-3	-	CASSRYTDTQYF	TGTGCCAGCAGCCGATACACAGATACGCAGTATTTT
-	TRBV6-4	TRBJ1-5	-	CASRKTQPQHF	TGTGCCAGCAGGAAAACTCAGCCCCAGCATTTT
once	TRBV5-1	TRBJ2-3	TRBD2	CASSLALTSGRNF	TGCGCCAGCAGCTTGGCCCTAACTAGCGGGAGGAATTTT
few	TRBV5-1	TRBJ2-1	TRBD2	CASSLGEGSYNEQFF	TGCGCCAGCAGCCTGGGGGAGGGCTCCTACAATGAGCAGTTCTTC
-	TRBV19	TRBJ1-5	-	CASSINPGAGNQPQHF	TGTGCCAGTAGTATCAATCCAGGGGCGGGGAATCAGCCCCAGCATTTT
-	TRBV6-7	TRBJ2-3	-	CASSYSGVADTQYF	TGTGCCAGCAGTTACTCGGGGGTAGCAGATACGCAGTATTTT
-	TRBV28	TRBJ1-1	-	CASSPWTVNAEAFF	TGTGCCAGCAGTCCCTGGACTGTGAACGCTGAAGCTTTCTTT
-	TRBV7-9	TRBJ1-3	-	CASSGLWGAGNTIYF	TGTGCCAGCAGCGGACTTTGGGGGGCTGGAAACACCATATATTTT
-	TRBV5-1	TRBJ2-5	-	CASSSVLETQYF	TGCGCCAGCAGCTCTGTTCTCGAGACCCAGTACTTC
-	TRBV7-2	TRBJ1-6	TRBD1	CASSQKGTGVSSPLHF	TGTGCCAGCAGCCAAAAGGGGACAGGGGTCTCGTCACCCCTCCACTTT
-	TRBV28	TRBJ2-1	TRBD2	CASSPAAGGVSNEQFF	TGTGCCAGCAGTCCCGCGGCGGGAGGAGTTTCGAATGAGCAGTTCTTC
-	TRBV11-2	TRBJ2-1	TRBD2	CASSLSWSGRGEQFF	TGTGCCAGCAGCCTGTCTTGGAGCGGGAGGGGTGAGCAGTTCTTC
-	TRBV7-9	TRBJ2-1	TRBD2	CASSSSGRYNEQFF	TGTGCCAGCAGCTCTAGCGGGAGATACAATGAGCAGTTCTTC
-	TRBV7-9	TRBJ2-2	-	CASSFLRWNTGELFF	TGTGCCAGCAGCTTCCTCCGGTGGAACACCGGGGAGCTGTTTTTT
-	TRBV7-9	TRBJ2-3	TRBD1	CASSPQGSVGDTQYF	TGTGCCAGCAGCCCACAGGGGTCCGTGGGGGATACGCAGTATTTT
-	TRBV28	TRBJ2-1	TRBD2	CASSLNPGLAGGSSYNEQFF	TGTGCCAGCAGTTTAAATCCCGGGCTAGCGGGAGGGAGCTCCTACAATGAGCAGTTCTTC